This T cell receptor (beta chain) came from a study of blood T cells in healthy people across ages. Study context: Capturing about one barcoded beta molecule per two T cells was achieved by template switching. Study results and caveats: One million T cells yielded diversity estimates that were considered underestimates.

The V segment lost 5 bases and the J segment 8 bases; nucleotides outside the gene matches: 5. The CDR3 loop spans 12 amino acids. CDR1 and CDR2 from the germline V gene are SGHTA and FQGNSA. This clonotype was seen only a few times. What it recognizes is unknown. A second PCR, run for 7 to 11 cycles, used a sample-barcoded 5' primer plus a J-beta primer mix. Each cDNA molecule received a tag from a template-switch adaptor that had 12 random nucleotides. TCRdb itself ran the 5' RACE reads through MiXCR, one entry per CDR3 protein. The top ten clones hold 45% to 65% of a sample with around 400,000 distinct CDR3 sequences, over 45% of them seen once.

This chain uses TRBV7-2 with TRBJ1-1; 7 positions agree with TRBD1. The sample was blood. The clonotype was recovered from a man aged 55 to 70 in good health. CDR3 amino acids: CASSGRGWEAFF. The CDR3 region has the DNA TGTGCCAGCAGCGGCAGGGGGTGGGAAGCTTTCTTT. The entire variable domain, with the rest obtained from reference TRBV7-2 and TRBJ1-1, is as follows: GAGVSQSPSNKVTEKGKDVELRCDPISGHTALYWYRQSLGQGLEFLIYFQGNSAPDKSGLPSDRFSAERTGGSVSTLTIQRTQQEDSAVYLCASSGRGWEAFFGQGTRLTVV.